Listed below are T cell receptor beta chains from one sample, sequenced in a study of STAT5B mutations in CD4+ large granular lymphocyte leukemia. Clones were read by immunoSEQ multiplex PCR, and TCRdb kept only the in-frame ones, dropping some. This table holds tens of thousands of clones, roughly three quarters found once. Sequencing input: CD4+ T cells from blood buffy coats. These receptors were obtained from a human donor in good health. Both conserved end residues are part of each CDR3. The D gene is left open where the match is weak. Not all rows give a size; the values are once, few, many and, for expanded clones, a class.

>NA|NA|TRBJ1-2|TRBV29-1
CSVEGQHGDYGYTF
TGCAGCGTTGAGGGCCAGCATGGTGACTATGGCTACACCTTC
>TRBD1|NA|TRBJ1-2|TRBV6-1
CASSEAGQGAQGYTF
TGTGCCAGCAGTGAAGCGGGACAGGGGGCGCAGGGCTACACCTTC
>NA|once|TRBJ2-5|TRBV9
CASSVATGHGRETQYF
TGTGCCAGCAGCGTAGCTACGGGGCATGGGCGGGAGACCCAGTACTTC
>NA|NA|TRBJ2-7|TRBV9
CASSVGASSSGEQYF
TGTGCCAGCAGCGTGGGGGCGAGTTCTTCTGGCGAGCAGTACTTC
>NA|NA|TRBJ2-7|TRBV23-1
CASSPRRNGYEQYF
TGCGCCAGCAGCCCCCGGCGAAACGGGTACGAGCAGTACTTC
>TRBD1|NA|TRBJ1-2|TRBV10-2
CASTEGRGRSYGYTF
TGCGCCAGCACCGAGGGGAGGGGGCGAAGCTATGGCTACACCTTC
>NA|few|TRBJ2-7|TRBV7-9
CASSLSNSYEQYF
TGTGCCAGCAGCTTAAGCAATTCCTACGAGCAGTACTTC
>NA|NA|TRBJ1-6|TRBV6-1
CASSELPASSYNSPLHF
TGTGCCAGCAGTGAATTGCCGGCGAGCTCCTATAATTCACCCCTCCACTTT
>TRBD1|NA|TRBJ2-5|TRBV29-1
CSVVGRDREETQYF
TGCAGCGTTGTGGGTCGGGACAGGGAAGAGACCCAGTACTTC
>TRBD2|few|TRBJ2-1|TRBV7-3
CASSLTLRASGTYNEQFF
TGTGCCAGCAGCTTAACGTTAAGAGCTAGCGGAACCTACAATGAGCAGTTCTTC
>NA|NA|TRBJ1-6|TRBV7-2
CASQTGSSYNSPLHF
TGTGCCAGCCAAACAGGGAGCTCCTATAATTCACCCCTCCACTTT
>NA|NA|TRBJ2-3|TRBV7-3
CASSRSGGAQYF
TGTGCCAGCAGCCGGAGCGGAGGGGCGCAGTATTTT
>NA|NA|TRBJ1-1|TRBV11-3
CASSVTGSRVTEAFF
TGTGCCAGCAGCGTCACCGGGTCCCGGGTCACTGAAGCTTTCTTT
>NA|NA|TRBJ2-3|TRBV10-3
CAISVGLRRTDTQYF
TGTGCCATCAGTGTAGGACTCAGAAGGACAGATACGCAGTATTTT
>NA|NA|TRBJ2-4|TRBV21-1
CASSETREGGLAKNIQYF
TGTGCCAGCAGCGAAACCCGCGAGGGGGGATTAGCCAAAAACATTCAGTACTTC
>NA|NA|TRBJ1-1|TRBV5-1
CASSLETGNTEAFF
TGCGCCAGCAGCTTGGAGACAGGGAACACTGAAGCTTTCTTT
>NA|NA|TRBJ2-7|TRBV28
CASSRGQGYEQYF
TGTGCCAGCAGTAGAGGTCAGGGCTACGAGCAGTACTTC
>NA|few|TRBJ1-2|TRBV30
CAWGTNYGYTF
TGTGCCTGGGGCACCAACTATGGCTACACCTTC
>NA|NA|TRBJ1-2|TRBV7-9
CASTSVGGANYGYTF
TGTGCCAGCACCTCGGTAGGCGGCGCTAACTATGGCTACACCTTC
>NA|NA|TRBJ2-5|TRBV7-7
CASSITGGETQYF
TGTGCTAGCAGCATAACAGGAGGAGAGACCCAGTACTTC
>TRBD1|NA|TRBJ1-1|TRBV6-1
CASSEAAGTGVAFF
TGTGCCAGCAGTGAAGCTGCAGGGACAGGGGTGGCTTTCTTT
>TRBD1|NA|TRBJ1-4|TRBV9
CASSVTGGEKLFF
TGTGCCAGCAGCGTGACAGGGGGAGAAAAACTGTTTTTT
>NA|NA|TRBJ2-6|TRBV28
CAIGKGGSGANVLTF
TGTGCCATAGGGAAAGGGGGTTCTGGGGCCAACGTCCTGACTTTC
>NA|NA|TRBJ1-1|TRBV7-2
CASSPRGGNTEAFF
TGTGCCAGCAGCCCGCGGGGAGGGAACACTGAAGCTTTCTTT
>NA|NA|TRBJ2-7|TRBV28
CASSRGPLVYEQYF
TGTGCCAGCTCCCGGGGGCCCCTCGTCTACGAGCAGTACTTC
>NA|NA|TRBJ1-6|TRBV19
CASSFRTDNSPLHF
TGTGCCAGTAGTTTCCGGACGGACAATTCACCCCTCCACTTT
>NA|NA|TRBJ1-2|TRBV2
CASSANDNYGYTF
TGTGCCAGCAGTGCCAACGACAACTATGGCTACACCTTC
>NA|NA|TRBJ2-1|TRBV5-1
CASSLADSSYNEQFF
TGCGCCAGCAGCTTGGCCGACTCCTCCTACAATGAGCAGTTCTTC
>TRBD1|NA|TRBJ1-5|TRBV6-5
CASSYRQGRQPQHF
TGTGCCAGCAGTTACCGACAGGGGAGGCAGCCCCAGCATTTT
>NA|NA|TRBJ2-7|TRBV6-1
CASSLPGREPNEQYF
TGTGCCAGCAGCTTACCGGGACGGGAGCCTAACGAGCAGTACTTC
>NA|NA|TRBJ1-1|TRBV5-1
CASSLEQLNTEAFF
TGCGCCAGCAGCTTGGAACAATTGAACACTGAAGCTTTCTTT
>TRBD1|once|TRBJ2-7|TRBV6-5
CASSYGTGNSYEQYF
TGTGCCAGCAGTTACGGGACAGGCAACTCCTACGAGCAGTACTTC
>NA|once|TRBJ2-3|TRBV4-2
CASSQDPQANTDTQYF
TGTGCCAGCAGCCAAGATCCCCAAGCCAACACAGATACGCAGTATTTT
>TRBD2|NA|TRBJ2-1|TRBV9
CASSARPGTSGRAANEQFF
TGTGCCAGCAGCGCTCGTCCCGGGACTAGCGGGAGGGCCGCCAATGAGCAGTTCTTC
>NA|NA|TRBJ1-5|TRBV7-5
CVRSSPLGQDSNQPQHF
TGTGTCAGAAGCTCGCCCCTCGGACAGGATAGCAATCAGCCCCAGCATTTT
>NA|NA|TRBJ1-2|TRBV9
CASSPRPPSFGYTF
TGTGCCAGCAGCCCTCGGCCACCTTCGTTTGGCTACACCTTC
>NA|NA|TRBJ1-3|TRBV19
CATWGATSGNTIYF
TGTGCTACGTGGGGGGCCACCTCTGGAAACACCATATATTTT
>TRBD1|NA|TRBJ2-4|TRBV6-1
CASSGDRAGKNIQYF
TGTGCCAGCAGTGGGGACAGGGCTGGCAAAAACATTCAGTACTTC